Listed below are T cell receptor beta chains from one sample, sequenced in a study of cytomegalovirus exposure and HLA in healthy donors. This table comes from immunoSEQ multiplex PCR, and its TCRdb copy is limited to in-frame clones, with some not included. The sample contains 120,000 or so clones, about 80% of which appear only once. What was sequenced was PBMCs. The receptors shown here come from a man aged 18 to 35 in good health and CMV-seronegative. Each CDR3 is given without its conserved first and last residue. The order of the fields is D gene, clone size, V gene, CDR3 protein. A D gene is named only where the DNA matches it firmly. Expanded clones are given a class, and other clones once, few, many or no size at all.

d_gene: NA
abundance: NA
v_gene: TRBV16
CDR3aa: ASSLDGPRPSYGYT

d_gene: NA
abundance: NA
v_gene: TRBV9
CDR3aa: ASSSRGAWGTDTQY

d_gene: TRBD1
abundance: NA
v_gene: TRBV29-1
CDR3aa: SVDDRGLYGYT

d_gene: NA
abundance: NA
v_gene: TRBV10-3
CDR3aa: AISDLGGADGYT

d_gene: TRBD2
abundance: NA
v_gene: TRBV12-5
CDR3aa: ASGLASLAGAGTDTQY

d_gene: TRBD1
abundance: few
v_gene: TRBV19
CDR3aa: ASSKDRASSTEAF

d_gene: TRBD1
abundance: NA
v_gene: TRBV5-1
CDR3aa: ASDRADIQY

d_gene: TRBD2
abundance: NA
v_gene: TRBV2
CDR3aa: ASSFGLAGAYEQY

d_gene: NA
abundance: NA
v_gene: TRBV27
CDR3aa: ASSLSGVYGYT

d_gene: TRBD1
abundance: NA
v_gene: TRBV28
CDR3aa: ASSKQGEGYT

d_gene: TRBD2
abundance: NA
v_gene: TRBV6-5
CDR3aa: ASSERGLDTQY

d_gene: NA
abundance: few
v_gene: TRBV7-9
CDR3aa: ASSLGGGAF

d_gene: TRBD1
abundance: NA
v_gene: TRBV15
CDR3aa: ATSRATGIPSGNTIY

d_gene: TRBD1
abundance: NA
v_gene: TRBV7-3
CDR3aa: ASSLDRAYGYT

d_gene: TRBD2
abundance: NA
v_gene: TRBV6-5
CDR3aa: ATSGVYEQY